This T cell receptor beta chain was identified during a study of T cells in Graves' hyperthyroidism and ophthalmopathy. The CDR3 regions of TCR beta were amplified from RNA transcripts. RT-PCR in the first round (using the HTBI primer set) targeted the TCR CDR3. TCRdb re-analysed the multiplex PCR reads in MiXCR, keeping a single row per CDR3 protein. The table lists around 500,000 distinct CDR3 sequences, approximately 22% of them singletons. Diagnoses rested on clinical symptoms, serum thyroxine and TRAb, thyroid ultrasound and orbital computed tomography. It was 10 ml of fresh peripheral blood that supplied the PBMCs. Sequenced: blood. The receptor was isolated from a woman in her 70s with Graves' ophthalmopathy.

The CDR3 protein is CSARRLAGKNTGELFF. The CDR3 coding sequence is TGCAGTGCTAGACGCCTAGCGGGAAAGAACACCGGGGAGCTGTTTTTT. V is TRBV20-1 and J is TRBJ2-2; 9 nucleotides match TRBD2. From germline, CDR1 is DFQATT and CDR2 SNEGSKA (reference sequence). This CDR3 is built from 16 residues. V lost 2 bases to trimming and J lost 1 base; unmatched junction nucleotides: 5.